The present T cell receptor beta chain was sequenced within a study of shared clonotypes between healthy human individuals. Deep level was the assay's run setting. Profiling relied on immunoSEQ multiplex PCR, and the TCRdb table lists in-frame clones only, not all of them. The repertoire includes roughly 500,000 clones, approximately 82% of them detected once, and about 12% sits in the top ten. Germline-derived CDR1 and CDR2 are MNHNY and SVGAGI (reference sequence). Deletions cut 5 bases from V and 5 bases from J, with 10 bases between. The CDR3 covers 13 residues. There were no recent acute infections or vaccinations among the donors, who were healthy HIV-negative adults. Those who donated, Caucasian adults without exception, all lived in Nashville, Tennessee. In unsorted samples, genomic DNA was obtained using 94 million or so PBMCs. This clone was recorded a few times.

The receptor comes from a woman aged 35 to 49 in good health. Some clones in this sample may be carry-over from other donors' samples. The chain uses TRBV6-6 and TRBJ2-1, with TRBD2 as a possible D gene (5 bases). The sequenced sample was PBMCs. In nucleotides, the CDR3 is TGTGCCAGCAGTGGGTGGGAGAACAATGAGCAGTTCTTC. This translates into CASSGWENNEQFF.